The T cell receptor (beta chain) described here comes from a study of blood T cells in healthy people across ages (dated by TCRdb to 2013 to 2016). About the investigation overall: In model experiments, roughly one uniquely barcoded TCR beta cDNA molecule per two T cells was captured by template switching. Donors of different ages were randomly distributed across sequencing lanes to avoid experimental bias. The study analyzed two additional independent replicas of 1 million unique cDNA reads from the same blood draw for two donors, one aged 18 to 29 and one aged 80 or older. Donors were grouped into four age groups: young (average 16 years), middle-aged (roughly 40), aged (over 55) and long-lived (around 80). The study measured age-related changes in TCR beta repertoire diversity using deep sequencing normalized with unique cDNA molecular identifiers. Findings and caveats that apply to the study as a whole: Total diversity estimates from one million sequenced T cells were considered lower bounds and underestimates. As age increased, observed TCR beta diversity per million T cells dropped in a roughly linear way, and a significant reduction was already evident by age approximately 40. Since profiling was done on bulk unsorted PBMCs, naive and antigen-experienced compartments could not be conclusively compared. Compared with the aged group, more naive CD4+ T cells, fewer expanded clones and increased TCR diversity were shown by the long-lived group, suggesting age selection. The CMV infection status of donors was not known, potentially confounding age-related changes in expanded clonotypes. The percentage of naive T cells measured by flow cytometry correlated strongly with observed TCR beta diversity.

Donors were a few dozen systemically healthy Caucasian individuals from Russia aged roughly 6 to 95 years. About 10 milliliters of peripheral blood were collected from each donor into EDTA-treated Vacutainer tubes. Ficoll-Paque density-gradient centrifugation was used to isolate PBMCs, with at least 6 million per sample. Trizol reagent was used to extract total RNA from the PBMCs, yielding at least 5.5 micrograms per sample. The percentages of naive CD45RAhigh/CD27high T cells were determined by flow cytometry on a PBMC aliquot from every donor. This clonotype showed up many times. Its antigen is unknown. Base qualities are not recorded, but no much larger clone differs from it by a single base. The library was obtained by 5' RACE. Reads for this sample came from an Illumina HiSeq 2500. A second PCR of 7 to 11 cycles was performed with a sample-barcoded 5' primer and a J-beta primer mix. A unique molecular identifier was introduced onto each TCR beta cDNA molecule by a template-switch 5' adaptor carrying 12 random nucleotides. At least 3 million CDR3-containing paired-end reads were obtained from each sample. First-strand cDNA synthesis was performed from all RNA using the Mint cDNA synthesis kit, with priming by a TRBC-specific oligonucleotide. All cDNA was treated with uracil-DNA glycosylase and then went through a first 18-cycle PCR with the universal primers M1SS and BC2_uni_R. Under the source paper's analysis protocol: Each sample was normalized by randomly selecting 1 million high-quality reads, each carrying a distinct molecular identifier. Instead of being binned into consensus sequences, reads that shared molecular identifiers were thrown out. CDR3 identification, clonotype clustering and error correction used MiTCR with a Q25 quality threshold and the strictest error-elimination algorithm. A nonparametric unseen species model using Euler transformation provided a lower-bound estimate of total TCR beta diversity. Clones were called with MiXCR by TCRdb after fastp trimmed the public reads at Q25, and only in-frame beta chains were retained. Each CDR3 protein gets just one entry, which takes the most common genes and DNA from the rows behind it. TCRdb's processing, not the authors' own work, is the source of the V and J calls. The sample table contains about a million distinct CDR3 sequences; only one count was recorded for roughly two fifths of them. The top ten constitute around 14% of the sample.

V and J lose 4 bases and 0 bases, and a span of 4 bases separates them. The CDR3 goes from the cysteine to the phenylalanine over 13 residues. The CDR3 DNA has 39 bases and is translated from base 1. Taken from the germline V gene, the CDR1 and CDR2 loops are SGHTA and FQGNSA. The sequence derives from a man younger than 30 in good health. In this chain, TRBV7-2 is recombined with TRBJ1-5, with no D gene named confidently. Input material: blood. The nucleotide sequence is TGTGCCAGCAGCTCCTATAGCAATCAGCCCCAGCATTTT. This sequence encodes CASSSYSNQPQHF.